This passage covers 22 T cell receptor beta chains from one sample sequenced in a study of blood T cell repertoires in COVID-19 (dated by TCRdb to about 2020). The library came from the immunoSEQ multiplex PCR assay. Drawn from immuneACCESS, this table holds only the in-frame rearrangements with V and J called that TCRdb kept. Clones are partly lost; checked studies trace under half to an unresolved V gene and leave the rest unexplained. The sample table shows a few hundred thousand clones, and approximately 92% are seen once. The ten largest clones take up 2.4% of the sample. Sequencing input: PBMCs or T cells enriched from blood (not recorded which). These TCRs come from a woman in her late teens or twenties who had recovered from COVID-19.

V and J are TRBV3-1 (or the pseudogene TRBV3-2) and TRBJ1-2; weak D call: TRBD1 (6 bases). With 4 bases removed from V and 7 bases from J, the gap between germline ends came to 13 bases. Germline V CDR1 and CDR2: LGHDT, YNNKEL (reference sequence). The CDR3 covers 13 residues. CDR3 in DNA: TGTGCCAGCAGCCCTGGCCGGGACATTGGCTACACCTTC. Encoded protein: CASSPGRDIGYTF.

This chain uses TRBV28 with TRBJ1-3; 8 bases fit TRBD1. The CDR3 sequence is 12 residues long. Germline values: CDR1 MDHEN, CDR2 SYDVKM. V shed 6 bases and J 10 bases; nucleotides not matched to a gene: 5. CDR3 residues: CASSDRGATIYF. The CDR3 coding sequence is TGTGCCAGCAGCGACAGGGGAGCAACCATATATTTT.

Only a few counts were recorded for this clone. V gene TRBV7-9 combines with J gene TRBJ2-2, with D unresolved. The germline gives CDR1 SEHNR, CDR2 FQNEAQ (reference sequence). This CDR3 contains 17 residues. The V end lost 5 bases, the J end lost 0 bases, and 16 bases lay between the germline ends. For the CDR3, the DNA is TGTGCCAGCAGCCCTACCATTCGTTTTCCGAACACCGGGGAGCTGTTTTTT. This encodes CASSPTIRFPNTGELFF.

This clone was recorded once. This chain links TRBV5-1 with TRBJ1-2; 10 bases align to TRBD1. CDR1 is SGHRS, CDR2 YFSETQ, per germline. The CDR3 has 14 amino acids. J was trimmed by 10 bases and V by 1 base; bases with no gene match: 7. CDR3 region: CASSLNVGQGPYTF. The CDR3 DNA reads as TGCGCCAGCAGCTTGAATGTGGGACAGGGGCCCTACACCTTC.

The gene calls are TRBV5-8 and TRBJ2-7; TRBD1 aligns across 7 bases. The CDR3 is 14 amino acids. The junction had 6 bases not matched to a gene; V was cut back by 4 bases and J by 2 bases. CDR1 is SGHTS, CDR2 YDEGEE, per germline. Written as DNA, the CDR3 is TGTGCCAGCAGCCATGGACAGGTGGCCTACGAGCAGTACTTC. This sequence encodes CASSHGQVAYEQYF.

The chain is built from TRBV2 and TRBJ1-3; a possible D gene is TRBD1 (6 bases). This CDR3 is built from 15 residues. V was pared by 4 bases and J by 0 bases, with 10 bases between. Germline V gene sequence: CDR1 SNHLY, CDR2 FYNNEI. CDR3 in DNA: TGTGCCAGCAGTGGGCGACAGGTCTCTGGAAACACCATATATTTT. Translating gives CASSGRQVSGNTIYF. Together with reference TRBV2 and TRBJ1-3, the CDR3 gives the full variable domain: EPEVTQTPSHQVTQMGQEVILRCVPISNHLYFYWYRQILGQKVEFLVSFYNNEISEKSEIFDDQFSVERPDGSNFTLKIRSTKLEDSAMYFCASSGRQVSGNTIYFGEGSWLTVV.

V usage is TRBV5-1 and J usage is TRBJ1-6, with D unclear. Germline lookup yields CDR1 SGHRS and CDR2 YFSETQ. The V and J ends lost 0 bases and 1 base respectively, with 11 bases between them. This CDR3 is 17 amino acids long. DNA for the CDR3: TGCGCCAGCAGCTTGGCGTTTCCGGGATCCTATAATTCACCCCTCCACTTT. Its translation is CASSLAFPGSYNSPLHF.

The chain links TRBV6-1 to TRBJ1-4, with 10 positions matching TRBD1. In germline, CDR1 is MNHNS, CDR2 SASEGT. This CDR3 is 17 amino acids long. With V trimmed by 3 bases and J by 1 base, 5 bases remained unmatched. In nucleotides, the CDR3 is TGTGCCAGCAGTGAGAGGACAGGGGGTAGAACTAATGAAAAACTGTTTTTT. This gives the protein CASSERTGGRTNEKLFF.

Only one count was recorded for this clone. V gene TRBV20-1 combines with J gene TRBJ1-1; D perhaps matches TRBD1 (6 bases). In germline, CDR1 is DFQATT, CDR2 SNEGSKA (reference sequence). There are 15 residues in the CDR3. Trimming cost V 3 bases and J 5 bases, with 19 bases left between them. The CDR3, as DNA: TGCAGTGCTAGTTCCCGACAGGTAGAAACAACTGAAGCTTTCTTT. Amino acid sequence: CSASSRQVETTEAFF.

The chain recombines TRBV9 with TRBJ1-2, with TRBD1 matching 9 bases. The germline V gene has CDR1 SGDLS and CDR2 YYNGEE. The J segment lost 8 bases and the V segment lost 4 bases, leaving 15 bases of the junction unmatched. The CDR3 is 16 residues long. The CDR3 is CASSPRYEQGARGYTF. CDR3 in DNA: TGTGCCAGCAGCCCCCGGTACGAACAGGGGGCACGGGGCTACACCTTC.

V and J are TRBV28 and TRBJ1-6; no reliable D call. CDR1 is MDHEN and CDR2 is SYDVKM in the germline V gene. V lost 7 bases and J lost 0, with 13 bases in between. This CDR3 region has 16 residues. CDR3 sequence: CASTRPGSSYNSPLHF. CDR3 DNA sequence: TGTGCCAGCACGCGCCCGGGGAGCTCCTATAATTCACCCCTCCACTTT.

The chain joins TRBV11-2 to TRBJ1-1, with D hard to call. The germline V gene has CDR1 SGHAT and CDR2 FQNNGV. Trimming removed 1 base from V and 4 bases from J, with 13 bases in between. The CDR3 has 15 amino acids. The chain's CDR3 is CASSLARSTSTEAFF. CDR3 DNA: TGTGCCAGCAGCTTAGCGCGGTCCACGAGCACTGAAGCTTTCTTT.

The chain recombines TRBV4-2 with TRBJ2-1; TRBD2 matches at 8 bases. Trimming cost V 1 base and J 7 bases; bases outside gene matches: 12. This CDR3 spans 17 amino acids. Germline assignment: CDR1 LGHNA and CDR2 YNFKEQ. The CDR3 loop is CASSQVSTGGGRNEQFF. The DNA of the CDR3 is TGTGCCAGCAGCCAAGTTTCTACCGGGGGGGGCCGGAATGAGCAGTTCTTC.

V usage is TRBV2 and J usage is TRBJ1-6; D perhaps matches TRBD1 (6 bases). Germline-derived CDR1 and CDR2 are SNHLY and FYNNEI. The CDR3 contains 14 residues. The germline V and J ends were trimmed by 6 bases and 2 bases, with 8 bases remaining between them. In DNA, the CDR3 is TGTGCCAGCAGACAGGGCCCCTATAATTCACCCCTCCACTTT. Translated: CASRQGPYNSPLHF. The full variable domain, rest sourced from reference TRBV2 and TRBJ1-6, is EPEVTQTPSHQVTQMGQEVILRCVPISNHLYFYWYRQILGQKVEFLVSFYNNEISEKSEIFDDQFSVERPDGSNFTLKIRSTKLEDSAMYFCASRQGPYNSPLHFGNGTRLTVT.

The J gene is TRBJ1-5, the V gene TRBV11-2; TRBD1 is a possible D gene (5 bases). Germline V gene sequence: CDR1 SGHAT, CDR2 FQNNGV. The V gene lost 0 bases and the J gene lost 8 bases, with 11 bases spanning the gap. CDR3 length: 14 amino acids. CDR3 DNA: TGTGCCAGCAGCTTAGAGGCAGGGATCGAGCCCCAGCATTTT. It encodes CASSLEAGIEPQHF. Full variable domain (rest looked up from reference TRBV11-2 and TRBJ1-5): EAGVAQSPRYKIIEKRQSVAFWCNPISGHATLYWYQQILGQGPKLLIQFQNNGVVDDSQLPKDRFSAERLKGVDSTLKIQPAKLEDSAVYLCASSLEAGIEPQHFGDGTRLSIL.

In nucleotides, the CDR3 is TGCGCCAGCGCACCGGGGCAGGGGGAGACGGGGAGCAATCAGCCCCAGCATTTT. Amino acid sequence: CASAPGQGETGSNQPQHF. The chain is built from TRBV5-1 and TRBJ1-5, with 7 bases lining up with TRBD1. The CDR3 is 18 amino acids. Germline lookup yields CDR1 SGHRS and CDR2 YFSETQ. The trim removed 7 bases at V and 1 base at J, leaving 17 bases unmatched.

CDR3 protein: CASSLRSWTDNEKLFF. DNA for the CDR3: TGTGCCAGCAGCTTGAGATCCTGGACAGATAATGAAAAACTGTTTTTT. V and J are TRBV5-6 and TRBJ1-4; D may be TRBD1 (6 bases). The CDR3 covers 16 residues. Germline values: CDR1 SGHDT, CDR2 YYEEEE. Trimming took 1 base from V and 4 from J, leaving 14 bases between them.

The V gene is TRBV6-2 or TRBV6-3, the J gene TRBJ1-1, with D possibly being TRBD1 (5 bases). The ends were cut back, 6 bases at V and 1 base at J, with 9 bases in the middle. CDR3 size: 13 residues. The germline V gene encodes CDR1 MNHEY and CDR2 SVGEGT. This CDR3 is CASSLTENTEAFF. Here the CDR3 DNA reads TGTGCCAGCAGCCTGACAGAGAACACTGAAGCTTTCTTT.

The CDR3 DNA reads as TGTGCCACCAGCAGAGATATGGGGACAGGGGCAGGCAATTCACCCCTCCACTTT. Translation gives CATSRDMGTGAGNSPLHF. The chain employs TRBV15 and TRBJ1-6; 10 bases are shared with TRBD1. CDR1 and CDR2 from the germline V gene are LNHNV and YYDKDF (reference sequence). Trimming removed 0 bases from V and 7 bases from J; junction bases left unmatched: 9. This CDR3 is built from 18 residues. Full variable domain (missing parts from reference TRBV15 and TRBJ1-6): DAMVIQNPRYQVTQFGKPVTLSCSQTLNHNVMYWYQQKSSQAPKLLFHYYDKDFNNEADTPDNFQSRRPNTSFCFLDIRSPGLGDTAMYLCATSRDMGTGAGNSPLHFGNGTRLTVT.

This clone has only one observation. CDR3 sequence (DNA): TGTGCCAGCAGCCAAGAGCGGGCGCTCGGGGAGCTGTTTTTT. This gives the protein CASSQERALGELFF. V usage is TRBV4-2 and J usage is TRBJ2-2; a possible D gene is TRBD2 (5 bases). CDR1 and CDR2 (germline): LGHNA, YNFKEQ. The germline V and J ends were trimmed by 0 bases and 7 bases, with 9 bases remaining between them. The CDR3 runs to 14 residues.

This clone was picked up one time. The chain couples TRBV6-5 to TRBJ2-2, with D unclear. Germline V lookup: CDR1 MNHEY, CDR2 SVGAGI. The CDR3 runs 13 residues. Trimming cost V 5 bases and J 8 bases, with 12 bases left between them. CDR3 loop: CASSQPATGELFF. The CDR3 coding sequence is TGTGCCAGCAGTCAACCGGCGACAGGGGAGCTGTTTTTT.

The gene calls are TRBV29-1 and TRBJ2-1; 7 bases line up with TRBD1. There are 15 residues in the CDR3. The trim removed 7 bases at V and 7 bases at J, leaving 16 bases unmatched. Germline V CDR1 and CDR2: SQVTM, ANQGSEA. The CDR3 region has the DNA TGCAGCGCCCCTGCTCCGGACAGGACCCTTAATGAGCAGTTCTTC. Protein: CSAPAPDRTLNEQFF.